This T cell receptor (beta chain) emerged from a study of tumor and adjacent non-tumor tissue in lung cancer. Study-level results: TCR diversity was significantly greater in tumor than normal lung tissue.

Note on this clonotype: Its antigen remains unidentified.

TCRbeta libraries were built with three rounds of nested PCR, modified from ARM-PCR. TCRdb redid the calling of the multiplex PCR reads with MiXCR, one entry per CDR3 protein. The sample lists approximately 110,000 distinct CDR3 sequences, about 63% occurring once. This sample's RNA came from whole unsorted tissue. This non-tumor lung sample came from over 3 cm beyond the tumor edge. V was trimmed by 5 bases and J by 4 bases, leaving 18 bases between them. Germline CDR1 is MNHNS and CDR2 is SASEGT. CDR3 length equals 15 residues. The V call is TRBV6-1, the J call TRBJ2-7; D gene unclear. Sequences were obtained from distant non-tumor lung tissue. The receptor was isolated from a man between 60 and 75 years old with non-small cell lung cancer. The CDR3 here is CASSPNRCQRYEQYF. As DNA, the CDR3 is TGTGCCAGCAGTCCAAACCGATGCCAACGATACGAGCAGTACTTC.